This T cell receptor (beta chain) is from a study of T cells in Graves' hyperthyroidism and ophthalmopathy. Study-level results: A model of 13 V-J features distinguished ophthalmopathy from stable hyperthyroidism.

Patients aged 18 to 65 had newly diagnosed hyperthyroidism that had lasted under 2 months. The CDR3 sequence is 13 residues long. V shed 6 bases and J shed 2 bases, with 14 bases lying between them. Germline V gene data show CDR1 as DFQATT and CDR2 as SNEGSKA (reference sequence). The investigators amplified TCR beta CDR3 regions from RNA transcripts. First-round RT-PCR of the TCR CDR3 relied on the HTBI primer set. Via MiXCR, TCRdb re-called the multiplex PCR reads, giving one row per CDR3 protein. The data contain roughly 200,000 distinct CDR3 sequences, roughly 17% of them singletons. This clonotype was seen at least ten times. Antigen specificity is unknown.

The sequencing sample was made of blood. This TCR was sampled from a woman in her fifties or sixties with Graves' hyperthyroidism. The rearrangement links TRBV20-1 to TRBJ2-7, with a tentative D call TRBD1 (5 bases). The CDR3: CSAPLSGTYEQYF. CDR3 nucleotide sequence: TGCAGTGCCCCCCTATCAGGGACCTACGAGCAGTACTTC.